This T cell receptor beta chain came from a study of cytotoxic CD8 clonotypes in ibrutinib-treated CLL (dated by TCRdb to the early 2020s). Describing the broader study: The cohort had over ten relapsed/refractory and approximately 15 treatment-naive patients; roughly 17 were IGHV unmutated. Responses were partial in some 24 patients and complete in 2; after median about 70 months follow-up, about 14 stayed in remission and roughly twelve progressed. Response samples were obtained after a median of approximately 12 months of treatment, with a range of about 6 to 40 months. An average of roughly 250,000 productive templates and roughly 94,000 productive rearrangements was obtained per sample. Longitudinal samples were available for about 30% of the roughly 90 trial participants. Cryopreserved peripheral blood mononuclear cells were collected at three points: before therapy, at response, and at either sustained remission or disease progression. All remission and progressive disease samples were collected while patients were still receiving ibrutinib. General findings and caveats noted by the study authors: Public clonotypes were rare and either shrank or stayed stable during treatment, and the rise in clonality at ibrutinib response reflected expansion of private clonotypes. Sampling times were not matched between patients in sustained remission and patients whose disease was progressing, and lymph node repertoires were not examined. Clonality rose at ibrutinib response, remained stable during sustained remission, and dropped back toward baseline at progression. Baseline clonality exceeded that of age-matched healthy donors and correlated strongly with circulating CD8+ T-cell counts.

As regards this clone: Its antigen is currently not known. Base qualities are not recorded, but no much larger clone differs from it by a single base.

What the time point label conveys for this sample: roughly 2 years on ibrutinib. For TCR beta library preparation, roughly 2 micrograms of genomic DNA were extracted from the cryopreserved PBMCs. High-throughput TCR beta sequencing was performed on longitudinal blood samples from CLL patients receiving ibrutinib monotherapy. The patients took part in an open-label, single-center phase 2 trial of ibrutinib monotherapy. On a MiSeq, deep resolution sequencing aimed for a depth between 1 in 1 million and 1 in 200,000 T cells, with each clonotype covered about 9.9x on average. The immunoSEQ hsTCRB Kit was used to generate the TCR beta libraries. As for the authors' bioinformatics: ImmunoSEQ Data Assistant and ImmunoSEQ Analyzer were used for data analysis, and V, D and J genes were assigned according to IMGT definitions. Clonality was computed as one minus normalized Shannon entropy of productive rearrangement frequencies, ranging from 0 to 1. Only overrepresented clonotypes making up at least 0.05% of each patient's repertoire were included in the public clonotype analysis. About a dozen age-matched healthy donor repertoires from immuneACCESS served as clonality controls. TCRdb's version of the immuneACCESS table is confined to in-frame rearrangements and falls short of the full clone set. An unresolved V gene accounts for under half of the shortfall where checked; the remainder is of unknown origin. V, J and clone size were drawn from that table, and D and trimming were deduced from the DNA. Counted in this sample were tens of thousands of clones; approximately 87% of them appeared once. Around 21% of the sample belongs to the ten largest clones.

From the cysteine through the phenylalanine, the CDR3 covers 17 amino acids. The CDR3 DNA has 51 bases and is translated from base 1. V loses 5 bases of germline sequence and J loses 2 bases, and the interval between the two ends is 19 bases. Taken from the germline V gene, the CDR1 and CDR2 loops are SGHVS and FQNEAQ. The rearrangement joined TRBV7-8 to TRBJ2-1; the best D guess is TRBD1, with 5 bases matching. This specimen was PBMCs, taken after 24 months of ibrutinib treatment. The TCR originated in a human donor with chronic lymphocytic leukemia. CDR3 sequence: CASSKARTPNPYNEQFF. The DNA is as follows: TGTGCCAGCAGCAAAGCGAGGACACCCAACCCCTACAATGAGCAGTTCTTC. Supplemented by the reference TRBV7-8 and TRBJ2-1 proteins around the CDR3, the complete variable domain is GAGVSQSPRYKVAKRGQDVALRCDPISGHVSLFWYQQALGQGPEFLTYFQNEAQLDKSGLPSDRFFAERPEGSVSTLKIQRTQQEDSAVYLCASSKARTPNPYNEQFFGPGTRLTVL.